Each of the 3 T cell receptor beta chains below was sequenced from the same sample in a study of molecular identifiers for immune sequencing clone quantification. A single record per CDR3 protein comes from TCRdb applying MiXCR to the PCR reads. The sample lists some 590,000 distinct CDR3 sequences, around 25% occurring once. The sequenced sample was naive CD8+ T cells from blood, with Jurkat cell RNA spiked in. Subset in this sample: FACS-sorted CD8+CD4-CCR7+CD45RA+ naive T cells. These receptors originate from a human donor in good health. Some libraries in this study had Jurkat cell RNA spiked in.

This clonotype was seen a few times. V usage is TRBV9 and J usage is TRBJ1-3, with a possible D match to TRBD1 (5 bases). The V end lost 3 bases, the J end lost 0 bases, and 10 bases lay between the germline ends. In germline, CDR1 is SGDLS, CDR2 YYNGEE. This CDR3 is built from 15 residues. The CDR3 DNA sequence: TGTGCCAGCAGCGAAATGACAGACTCTGGAAACACCATATATTTT. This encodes CASSEMTDSGNTIYF.

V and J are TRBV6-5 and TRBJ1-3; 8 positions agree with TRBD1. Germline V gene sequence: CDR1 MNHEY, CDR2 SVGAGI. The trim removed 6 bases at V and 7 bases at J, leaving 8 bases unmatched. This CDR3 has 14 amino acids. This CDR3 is CASRTGGIGNTIYF. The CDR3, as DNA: TGTGCCAGCAGAACAGGGGGTATTGGCAACACCATATATTTT.

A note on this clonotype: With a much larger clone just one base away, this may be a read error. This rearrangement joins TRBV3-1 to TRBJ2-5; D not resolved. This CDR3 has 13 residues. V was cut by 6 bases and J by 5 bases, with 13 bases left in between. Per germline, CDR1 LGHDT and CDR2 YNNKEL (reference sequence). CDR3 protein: CASSSRITETQYF. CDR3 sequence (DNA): TGTGCCAGCAGTTCCAGGATTACGGAGACCCAGTACTTC.